This TCR beta chain appears in the sequencing data of a study of blood T cell repertoires in COVID-19. About the study: Acute and convalescent COVID-19 samples came from the United States, Italy and Spain.

The CDR3 loop spans 13 amino acids. Between the trimmed V and J ends, which lost 6 bases and 0 bases, there was a span of 9 bases. The germline gives CDR1 MNHEY, CDR2 SVGAGI. This clone has only a few counts. As processed by the authors: Nucleated cell counts were estimated from reference gene primer amplification. Produced via immunoSEQ multiplex PCR; TCRdb's table is partial and in-frame only. That table gives V, J and clone size, and the DNA gave D and trimming. The sample records around 130,000 clones, less than 90% being singletons. This TCR was recovered from a man in his thirties or forties with COVID-19, enrolled during active disease. V usage is TRBV6-5 and J usage is TRBJ2-7, with D possibly being TRBD2 (5 bases). Sequencing was carried out using peripheral blood. CDR3: CASRVAFSYEQYF. The CDR3 bases are TGTGCCAGCAGAGTAGCGTTCTCCTACGAGCAGTACTTC.